This T cell receptor (beta chain) was documented in a study of early T cells in non-severe SARS-CoV-2 infection. For the study at large: Sequencing targeted bulk RNA from unsorted whole blood, leaving chains unpaired. Broader study findings: VDJdb matches were skewed toward anti-spike CD8 T cell responses.

Attached unique molecular identifiers marked individual cDNA molecules. TCRdb re-called the 5' RACE reads through MiXCR, storing one row per CDR3 protein. The table records about 60,000 distinct CDR3 sequences, 10% to 15% of them present only once. Turning to this clonotype: Antigen unknown.

This TCR derives from an adult who was a healthcare worker with PCR-confirmed SARS-CoV-2 infection or an uninfected control (not recorded which). What was sequenced was whole blood.

The CDR3 DNA reads as TGTGCCAGCAGCTCTGCGGGGGGGCCAGAGCCGAATGAAAAACTGTTTTTT. This sequence encodes CASSSAGGPEPNEKLFF. J is TRBJ1-4 and V is TRBV7-9; TRBD1 is a possible D gene (6 bases). Germline loops: CDR1 SEHNR, CDR2 FQNEAQ (reference sequence). The CDR3 consists of 17 residues. Trimming took 4 bases from V and 5 from J, leaving 20 bases between them.